What follows are 26 T cell receptor beta chains derived from one specimen sequenced in a study of cytomegalovirus exposure and HLA in healthy donors. PCR amplification relied on 60 Vbeta primers (plus 13 Jbeta primers). The assay was immunoSEQ multiplex PCR, and TCRdb's table has in-frame clones only and misses some. The sample lists about 150,000 clones, around three quarters seen once, with 2.1% in the top ten. Material: PBMCs. The receptors were gathered from a middle-aged man in good health and CMV-seronegative.

The rearrangement joins TRBV2 to TRBJ2-7; 11 positions match TRBD1. Germline loops: CDR1 SNHLY, CDR2 FYNNEI. The CDR3 is 15 residues long. J lost 5 bases, V lost 4 bases, and 7 bases had no gene match. The CDR3 DNA reads TGTGCCAGCAGTGCGCCGGGACAGGGGGGGCACGAGCAGTACTTC. It encodes CASSAPGQGGHEQYF.

In this sample, this clone turned up once. The chain combines TRBV7-9 with TRBJ1-3; D perhaps matches TRBD1 (6 bases). This CDR3 contains 14 residues. The V and J ends lost 5 bases and 2 bases respectively, with 10 bases between them. The germline gives CDR1 SEHNR, CDR2 FQNEAQ (reference sequence). This chain's CDR3 is CASSQGGPGNTIYF. CDR3 DNA sequence: TGTGCCAGCAGCCAAGGGGGTCCTGGAAACACCATATATTTT.

The chain recombines TRBV29-1 with TRBJ2-5; D might be TRBD1 (6 bases). CDR1 and CDR2 from the germline V gene are SQVTM and ANQGSEA. V was cut by 2 bases and J by 0 bases, with 10 bases left in between. CDR3 length: 14 amino acids. CDR3 protein: CSVEFDRYQETQYF. CDR3 DNA sequence: TGCAGCGTTGAATTTGACAGGTACCAAGAGACCCAGTACTTC.

Of note for this clone: At one end the junction does not follow the germline gene, possibly because of a read error. The V and J genes are TRBV4-3 and TRBJ1-2; no definite D call. The germline V gene encodes CDR1 LGHNA and CDR2 YSLEER. The CDR3 is 15 amino acids. The CDR3 DNA sequence: TGCGCCAGCAGCCAAGGTACCGACGGCGACTATGGCTACCCCTTC. Its protein is CASSQGTDGDYGYPF.

This clone has more than one count but fewer than ten. The V call is TRBV19, the J call TRBJ1-1; D is ambiguous. CDR1 and CDR2 (germline): LNHDA, SQIVND (reference sequence). The CDR3 length is 14 residues. Trimming removed 5 bases from V and 1 base from J, with 11 bases in between. Here the CDR3 reads CASSSAEKNTEAFF. The CDR3 DNA reads TGTGCCAGTAGTTCAGCGGAGAAGAACACTGAAGCTTTCTTT.

The chain combines TRBV9 with TRBJ2-2; 14 nucleotides align to TRBD2. V lost 2 bases to trimming and J lost 6 bases; unmatched junction nucleotides: 6. The CDR3 contains 17 residues. Per germline, CDR1 SGDLS and CDR2 YYNGEE. This CDR3 reads CASSVTSGRGGAGELFF. In DNA, the CDR3 is TGTGCCAGCAGCGTGACTAGCGGGAGGGGGGGTGCCGGGGAGCTGTTTTTT. The full variable domain, completed using reference TRBV9 and TRBJ2-2, is DSGVTQTPKHLITATGQRVTLRCSPRSGDLSVYWYQQSLDQGLQFLIQYYNGEERAKGNILERFSAQQFPDLHSELNLSSLELGDSALYFCASSVTSGRGGAGELFFGEGSRLTVL.

This clone was detected only a few times. V and J are TRBV7-9 and TRBJ1-3; maybe TRBD1 (5 bases). V lost 5 bases, J lost 2 bases, and 19 bases lay in between. Germline CDR1 SEHNR, CDR2 FQNEAQ (reference sequence). The CDR3 has 17 residues. The CDR3 region has the DNA TGTGCCAGCAGCCAACCAGGGAGGGATGGTGCTGGAAACACCATATATTTT. Protein product: CASSQPGRDGAGNTIYF.

The count of this clone is one. The chain is built from TRBV2 and TRBJ2-7, with 9 bases aligning to TRBD1. The V and J ends lost 6 bases and 5 bases, in that order; junction bases with no gene match: 8. The length of the CDR3 is 14 residues. Germline V gene sequence: CDR1 SNHLY, CDR2 FYNNEI. The CDR3 DNA is TGTGCCAGCAGAGACCGGGACAGGGACGACGAGCAGTACTTC. It encodes CASRDRDRDDEQYF.

This chain uses TRBV6-5 with TRBJ2-1; TRBD1 matches at 9 bases. The CDR3 spans 15 residues. Unmatched junction bases numbered 7, after V lost 4 bases and J lost 6 bases. Per germline, CDR1 MNHEY and CDR2 SVGAGI. The CDR3 reads CASSWTGVIGNEQFF. The CDR3 DNA sequence: TGTGCCAGCAGTTGGACAGGGGTTATCGGCAATGAGCAGTTCTTC.

This chain uses TRBV27 with TRBJ2-7, with D possibly matching TRBD1 (5 bases). From germline, CDR1 is MNHEY and CDR2 SMNVEV (reference sequence). The CDR3 spans 15 residues. The V gene lost 6 bases and the J gene lost 1 base, with 16 bases spanning the gap. The CDR3 reads CASSLRAYTSYEQYF. The DNA for the CDR3 is TGTGCCAGCAGCCTCAGGGCTTACACTTCCTACGAGCAGTACTTC.

V is TRBV5-4 and J is TRBJ1-2; tentatively, D is TRBD1 (6 bases). Germline assignment: CDR1 SGHNT and CDR2 YYREEE (reference sequence). V lost 4 bases and J 1 base, leaving 14 bases between the germline ends. This CDR3 comprises 15 residues. The CDR3 is CASSQPGGLNYGYTF. The CDR3, as DNA: TGTGCCAGCAGCCAGCCCGGGGGGCTTAACTATGGCTACACCTTC.

The chain combines TRBV7-3 with TRBJ2-7, with a tentative D call TRBD2 (5 bases). Germline values: CDR1 SGHTA, CDR2 FQGTGA. Trimming stripped 5 bases from V and 1 base from J, with 12 bases between. CDR3 length: 14 amino acids. The CDR3, as DNA: TGTGCCAGCAGCCTGGACCGCGGGTCCTACGAGCAGTACTTC. Its translation: CASSLDRGSYEQYF. The full variable domain, in which reference TRBV7-3 and TRBJ2-7 provide the parts outside the CDR3, is GAGVSQTPSNKVTEKGKYVELRCDPISGHTALYWYRQSLGQGPEFLIYFQGTGAADDSGLPNDRFFAVRPEGSVSTLKIQRTERGDSAVYLCASSLDRGSYEQYFGPGTRLTVT.

The DNA for the CDR3 is TGCGCCAGCAGTGAAAAACACACAGATACGCAGTATTTT. Translating gives CASSEKHTDTQYF. The chain joins TRBV10-2 to TRBJ2-3; D gene unclear. Looked up from germline, CDR1 is WSHSY and CDR2 is SAAADI. V was trimmed by 3 bases and J by 2 bases, leaving 6 bases between them. CDR3 length: 13 amino acids.

This sequence joins TRBV2 and TRBJ2-1, with a weak D call TRBD1 (6 bases). CDR1 and CDR2 (germline): SNHLY, FYNNEI. V was cut by 2 bases and J by 4 bases, with 21 bases left in between. The CDR3 length is 18 residues. The chain's CDR3 is CASSEMGAPGQTYNEQFF. DNA of the CDR3: TGTGCCAGCAGTGAAATGGGGGCTCCGGGCCAGACATACAATGAGCAGTTCTTC. The entire variable domain, with the rest obtained from reference TRBV2 and TRBJ2-1, is as follows: EPEVTQTPSHQVTQMGQEVILRCVPISNHLYFYWYRQILGQKVEFLVSFYNNEISEKSEIFDDQFSVERPDGSNFTLKIRSTKLEDSAMYFCASSEMGAPGQTYNEQFFGPGTRLTVL.

V usage is TRBV7-8 and J usage is TRBJ2-5; tentatively, D is TRBD1 (5 bases). V gave up 2 bases and J gave up 5 bases, with 15 bases separating them. Per germline, CDR1 SGHVS and CDR2 FQNEAQ. The CDR3 consists of 15 residues. CDR3 in amino acids: CASSLNPQGRETQYF. CDR3 nucleotides: TGTGCCAGCAGCTTAAATCCCCAGGGCAGGGAGACCCAGTACTTC.

The V gene is TRBV5-4, the J gene TRBJ2-3, with D maybe TRBD2 (6 bases). V was cut by 1 base and J by 0 bases, with 12 bases left in between. Germline CDR1 SGHNT, CDR2 YYREEE (reference sequence). This CDR3 spans 16 amino acids. CDR3 in amino acids: CASSLPGGESTDTQYF. CDR3 coding DNA: TGTGCCAGCAGCTTGCCTGGCGGGGAGAGCACAGATACGCAGTATTTT.

The chain couples TRBV29-1 to TRBJ2-3, with D uncertain. The CDR3 covers 10 residues. Germline assignment: CDR1 SQVTM and CDR2 ANQGSEA. V was clipped by 7 bases and J by 1 base, with 3 bases between them. The CDR3 spells CSAGTDTQYF. The CDR3 bases are TGCAGCGCTGGCACAGATACGCAGTATTTT.

This chain links TRBV27 with TRBJ1-6; D may be TRBD1 (6 bases). Trimming removed 2 bases from V and 2 bases from J, with 13 bases in between. CDR1 MNHEY and CDR2 SMNVEV come from the germline V gene (reference sequence). The CDR3 runs to 17 residues. As DNA, the CDR3 is TGTGCCAGCAGTTTACGGGGCGGGGGCCCCTATAATTCACCCCTCCACTTT. Protein sequence: CASSLRGGGPYNSPLHF.

The chain combines TRBV19 with TRBJ2-3; D is undetermined. Trimming took off 1 base at V and 3 bases at J, with 2 bases between the two ends. Germline CDR1 reads LNHDA; CDR2 reads SQIVND (reference sequence). The CDR3 totals 12 residues. The CDR3 reads CASSIATDTQYF. In DNA form, the CDR3 reads TGTGCCAGTAGTATAGCGACAGATACGCAGTATTTT.

The sample holds one count of this clone. This chain uses TRBV19 with TRBJ1-2; D remains unclear. Trimming removed 10 bases from V and 2 bases from J, with 14 bases in between. This CDR3 contains 13 residues. Germline CDR1 LNHDA, CDR2 SQIVND (reference sequence). CDR3 protein: CATLWRENYGYTF. DNA for the CDR3: TGTGCCACCCTGTGGAGGGAAAACTATGGCTACACCTTC.

J is TRBJ2-1 and V is TRBV5-6, with TRBD2 matching 7 bases. Germline lookup yields CDR1 SGHDT and CDR2 YYEEEE. The CDR3 covers 16 residues. J was trimmed by 1 base and V by 7 bases; bases with no gene match: 11. The CDR3 DNA reads as TGTGCCAGCGGACCGAGCGGGGATTGGTCCTACAATGAGCAGTTCTTC. This gives the protein CASGPSGDWSYNEQFF. The whole variable domain, filled in from reference TRBV5-6 and TRBJ2-1, reads DAGVTQSPTHLIKTRGQQVTLRCSPKSGHDTVSWYQQALGQGPQFIFQYYEEEERQRGNFPDRFSGHQFPNYSSELNVNALLLGDSALYLCASGPSGDWSYNEQFFGPGTRLTVL.

The chain carries TRBV6-5 and TRBJ1-1; perhaps TRBD1 as D (6 bases). This CDR3 comprises 15 residues. V was shortened by 6 bases and J by 1 base, with 15 bases between the two germline ends. Germline lookup yields CDR1 MNHEY and CDR2 SVGAGI. The CDR3 DNA sequence: TGTGCCAGCAGCTCCGTTACAGGGCGGAACACTGAAGCTTTCTTT. As protein: CASSSVTGRNTEAFF.

This CDR3 reads CASSNPLSSYEQYF. DNA for the CDR3: TGTGCCAGCAGCAACCCACTTTCCTCCTACGAGCAGTACTTC. The chain uses TRBV7-9 and TRBJ2-7; D remains ambiguous. The CDR3 consists of 14 residues. The germline V and J ends were trimmed by 5 bases and 0 bases, with 11 bases remaining between them. Germline V gene data show CDR1 as SEHNR and CDR2 as FQNEAQ (reference sequence).

The chain carries TRBV6-5 and TRBJ1-4, with D possibly TRBD1 on 6 matching bases. Trimming took 2 bases from V and 11 from J, leaving 18 bases between them. In germline, CDR1 is MNHEY, CDR2 SVGAGI. The CDR3 spans 15 residues. This chain's CDR3 is CASSYARGLSEKLFF. CDR3 bases: TGTGCCAGCAGTTACGCCAGGGGTTTAAGTGAGAAACTGTTTTTT.

The J gene is TRBJ1-3, the V gene TRBV11-1; D uncertain. Per germline, CDR1 SGHAT and CDR2 FQDESV (reference sequence). This CDR3 comprises 15 residues. Trimming took 1 base from V and 0 from J, leaving 7 bases between them. CDR3 coding DNA: TGTGCCAGCAGCTTAGGTGACTTCTCTGGAAACACCATATATTTT. Encoded protein: CASSLGDFSGNTIYF.

This chain uses TRBV23-1 with TRBJ2-3; 8 bases align to TRBD1. TRBV23-1 has ORF status, its function being uncertain. The CDR3 totals 18 residues. With V trimmed by 3 bases and J by 1 base, 12 bases remained unmatched. CDR3 protein: CASSHKAGQGKCTDTQYF. The CDR3 bases are TGCGCCAGCAGTCATAAAGCCGGACAGGGAAAATGCACAGATACGCAGTATTTT.